Presented here are 20 T cell receptor beta chains from one specimen sequenced in a study of OX40 agonist ivuxolimab in advanced cancers. Some clones are missing from TCRdb's copy, which holds only in-frame ones; the method was immunoSEQ multiplex PCR. The sample has about 29,000 clones, just over 90% seen once. The sample in question was CD4+ or CD8+ T cells sorted from blood, obtained in a trial of the OX40 agonist ivuxolimab. The receptors derive from an adult with an advanced solid tumor such as melanoma, head and neck, liver or kidney cancer.

The rearrangement uses TRBV9 and TRBJ2-7, with TRBD2 identical over 8 bases. Germline lookup yields CDR1 SGDLS and CDR2 YYNGEE. The J segment lost 2 bases and the V segment lost 3 bases, leaving 4 bases of the junction unmatched. The CDR3 totals 14 residues. CDR3 in DNA: TGTGCCAGCAGCGCGATAGCGGGGACCTACGAGCAGTACTTC. This encodes CASSAIAGTYEQYF.

This chain connects TRBV4-1 to TRBJ2-2; 8 nucleotides match TRBD2. This CDR3 spans 16 amino acids. The trim removed 2 bases at V and 3 bases at J, leaving 5 bases unmatched. Germline values: CDR1 MGHRA, CDR2 YSYEKL. CDR3 in DNA: TGCGCCAGCAGCCAAAGGAGCGGGGGCCACACCGGGGAGCTGTTTTTT. It encodes CASSQRSGGHTGELFF.

The V and J genes are TRBV7-2 and TRBJ2-7; a weak D match, TRBD1 (6 bases). Trimming took 6 bases from V and 4 from J, leaving 13 bases between them. Germline V gene sequence: CDR1 SGHTA, CDR2 FQGNSA. This CDR3 is 13 amino acids long. CDR3 in amino acids: CASRAGTTYEQYF. CDR3 nucleotides: TGTGCCAGCAGAGCCGGGACAACTTACGAGCAGTACTTC.

V is TRBV25-1 and J is TRBJ2-1; TRBD1 matches at 10 bases. V shed 2 bases, J shed 0 bases, and the junction held 7 bases outside the gene matches. This CDR3 spans 18 amino acids. Germline CDR1 is MGHDK and CDR2 is SYGVNS. The CDR3 sequence is CASSEGDRGRRSYNEQFF. The CDR3 nucleotides read TGTGCCAGCAGTGAAGGGGACAGGGGTCGGCGCTCCTACAATGAGCAGTTCTTC.

The rearrangement uses TRBV7-2 and TRBJ1-2; D is unclear. From germline, CDR1 is SGHTA and CDR2 FQGNSA. The CDR3 is 13 residues long. The V and J ends lost 5 bases and 3 bases respectively, with 10 bases between them. The CDR3 reads CASSPRVYYGYTF. The DNA of the CDR3 is TGTGCCAGCAGCCCACGGGTGTACTATGGCTACACCTTC.

This rearrangement joins TRBV7-9 to TRBJ2-3; D gene ambiguous. The CDR3 contains 15 residues. Germline CDR1 reads SEHNR; CDR2 reads FQNEAQ (reference sequence). Trimming removed 1 base from V and 0 bases from J, with 8 bases in between. This CDR3 is CASSLVHGSTDTQYF. The CDR3 bases are TGTGCCAGCAGCTTAGTTCACGGTAGCACAGATACGCAGTATTTT. The whole variable domain, filled in from reference TRBV7-9 and TRBJ2-3, reads DTGVSQNPRHKITKRGQNVTFRCDPISEHNRLYWYRQTLGQGPEFLTYFQNEAQLEKSRLLSDRFSAERPKGSFSTLEIQRTEQGDSAMYLCASSLVHGSTDTQYFGPGTRLTVL.

The V gene is TRBV27, the J gene TRBJ2-2; D gene uncertain. The V end was cut by 2 bases, the J end by 4 bases, with 11 bases between. Germline CDR1 and CDR2: MNHEY and SMNVEV (reference sequence). The CDR3 has 15 amino acids. The CDR3 protein is CASSLVGLGTGELFF. For the CDR3, the DNA is TGTGCCAGCAGTTTAGTCGGTTTGGGCACCGGGGAGCTGTTTTTT.

V gene TRBV11-2 combines with J gene TRBJ2-1; 14 bases map to TRBD2. The CDR3 has 18 residues. The ends lost 6 bases at V and 4 bases at J; junction bases unmatched: 11. The germline gives CDR1 SGHAT, CDR2 FQNNGV. The CDR3 protein is CASRRTSGRIPLYNEQFF. CDR3 nucleotides: TGTGCCAGCAGGCGGACTAGCGGGAGGATCCCTCTTTACAATGAGCAGTTCTTC.

This clone was observed a few times. This chain joins TRBV9 and TRBJ2-7, with D possibly TRBD2 on 5 matching bases. Germline CDR1 SGDLS, CDR2 YYNGEE. This CDR3 is built from 12 residues. V was trimmed by 0 bases and J by 6 bases, leaving 7 bases between them. The CDR3 DNA reads as TGTGCCAGCAGCGTAGATGAGGGCGAGCAGTACTTC. This codes for CASSVDEGEQYF.

The chain employs TRBV27 and TRBJ1-2; D is unclear. V lost 0 bases, J lost 7 bases, and 12 bases lay in between. The CDR3 length is 14 residues. Germline V gene data show CDR1 as MNHEY and CDR2 as SMNVEV (reference sequence). The CDR3 nucleotides read TGTGCCAGCAGTTTATCCCCCCACAGAGTTGGCTACACCTTC. As protein: CASSLSPHRVGYTF.

This chain uses TRBV12-5 with TRBJ2-1; D might be TRBD1 (5 bases). In germline, CDR1 is LGHNT, CDR2 FRNRAP. The CDR3 is 14 residues long. V lost 3 bases and J lost 5, with 11 bases in between. The CDR3 spells CASGFPDKDNEQFF. DNA for the CDR3: TGTGCTAGTGGTTTCCCGGACAAAGACAATGAGCAGTTCTTC. Variable domain in full (rest from reference TRBV12-5 and TRBJ2-1): DARVTQTPRHKVTEMGQEVTMRCQPILGHNTVFWYRQTMMQGLELLAYFRNRAPLDDSGMPKDRFSAEMPDATLATLKIQPSEPRDSAVYFCASGFPDKDNEQFFGPGTRLTVL.

The J gene is TRBJ1-2, the V gene TRBV27; D gene unclear. This CDR3 region has 17 residues. From germline, CDR1 is MNHEY and CDR2 SMNVEV (reference sequence). V gave up 2 bases and J gave up 1 base, with 17 bases separating them. The CDR3 DNA is TGTGCCAGCAGTTTAAGCCACGAAGACACCGTTAACTATGGCTACACCTTC. It translates to CASSLSHEDTVNYGYTF.

This chain links TRBV6-5 with TRBJ1-2, with D unclear. Per germline, CDR1 MNHEY and CDR2 SVGAGI. V lost 2 bases, J lost 4 bases, and 11 bases lay in between. This CDR3 region has 14 residues. This CDR3 reads CASSYGQSFYGYTF. CDR3 in DNA: TGTGCCAGCAGTTACGGGCAGTCCTTCTATGGCTACACCTTC.

The chain is built from TRBV7-7 and TRBJ2-1; D perhaps matches TRBD1 (6 bases). V lost 0 bases, J lost 10 bases, and 16 bases lay in between. Germline CDR1 reads SSHAT; CDR2 reads FNYEAQ (reference sequence). The CDR3 totals 15 residues. The CDR3 DNA reads TGTGCCAGCAGCTTAGCGGGGTTCGGGACAAACGAGCAGTTCTTC. It yields the protein CASSLAGFGTNEQFF.

A word on this clone: A read error may produce the germline difference seen at one junction end. The chain recombines TRBV7-9 with TRBJ1-1, with no clear D. CDR1 is SEHNR and CDR2 is FQNEAQ in the germline V gene (reference sequence). The CDR3 is 12 amino acids. The CDR3 region is CASSLVRAEVFF. The CDR3 bases are TGTGCCAGCAGCTTAGTCCGGGCTGAAGTTTTCTTT.

The chain carries TRBV19 and TRBJ2-2, with 7 bases matching TRBD2. Germline values: CDR1 LNHDA, CDR2 SQIVND (reference sequence). This CDR3 is built from 17 residues. Trimming took 4 bases from V and 3 from J; bases not matched to a gene: 11. In DNA, the CDR3 is TGTGCCAGTAGTACCCCCCCCCTAGCGGTATACACCGGGGAGCTGTTTTTT. This translates into CASSTPPLAVYTGELFF. The whole variable domain, remainder taken from reference TRBV19 and TRBJ2-2, is DGGITQSPKYLFRKEGQNVTLSCEQNLNHDAMYWYRQDPGQGLRLIYYSQIVNDFQKGDIAEGYSVSREKKESFPLTVTSAQKNPTAFYLCASSTPPLAVYTGELFFGEGSRLTVL.

This clone rates as medium-sized. The gene calls are TRBV7-6 and TRBJ2-7; D is undetermined. V gave up 4 bases and J gave up 2 bases, with 12 bases separating them. The CDR3 spans 14 residues. CDR1 SGHVS and CDR2 FNYEAQ come from the germline V gene. CDR3 loop: CASSSLDNPYEQYF. Here the CDR3 DNA reads TGTGCCAGCAGCTCACTTGACAACCCCTACGAGCAGTACTTC.

The gene calls are TRBV13 and TRBJ2-2; 10 nucleotides match TRBD2. This CDR3 spans 16 amino acids. The J segment lost 8 bases and the V segment lost 1 base, leaving 7 bases of the junction unmatched. Looked up from germline, CDR1 is PRHDT and CDR2 is FYEKMQ (reference sequence). This chain's CDR3 is CASSLELAGSSGELFF. Here the CDR3 DNA reads TGTGCCAGCAGCTTAGAACTAGCGGGGTCATCTGGGGAGCTGTTTTTT.

The J gene is TRBJ2-5, the V gene TRBV30; D not certain. The CDR3 is 14 amino acids. V lost 0 bases, J lost 4 bases, and 12 bases lay in between. Germline values: CDR1 GTSNPN, CDR2 SVGIG (reference sequence). The CDR3 spells CAWSVRIGLETQYF. CDR3 coding DNA: TGTGCCTGGAGTGTACGAATAGGGTTAGAGACCCAGTACTTC.

This chain uses TRBV18 with TRBJ1-1, with D maybe TRBD1 (5 bases). CDR1 is KGHSH and CDR2 is LQKENI in the germline V gene. The V end lost 6 bases, the J end lost 1 base, and 12 bases lay between the germline ends. The CDR3 loop spans 14 amino acids. CDR3 loop: CASSQVGANTEAFF. CDR3 DNA: TGTGCCAGCTCTCAGGTCGGGGCGAACACTGAAGCTTTCTTT. Using reference TRBV18 and TRBJ1-1 for the parts outside the CDR3, the full variable domain is NAGVMQNPRHLVRRRGQEARLRCSPMKGHSHVYWYRQLPEEGLKFMVYLQKENIIDESGMPKERFSAEFPKEGPSILRIQQVVRGDSAAYFCASSQVGANTEAFFGQGTRLTVV.